The next 20 T cell receptor beta chains were all read from a single sample in a study of radiation and T cells in renal cell carcinoma. Measured with immunoSEQ multiplex PCR; TCRdb has only the in-frame clones, and not every one. The sample holds tens of thousands of clones, around 77% seen once. Time point given: blood 2 weeks post-SBRT. Sample treatment: 15 Gy SBRT to primary tumor, nephrectomy 4 weeks later. Source: blood, taken from a patient whose treatment included radiotherapy and nephrectomy. These receptor sequences come from a man aged 55 to 69 with renal cell carcinoma.

This clone is categorized as medium-sized. The V call is TRBV6-5, the J call TRBJ1-1; TRBD1 is a possible D gene (6 bases). CDR3 length: 11 amino acids. CDR1 and CDR2 from the germline V gene are MNHEY and SVGAGI. Deletions cut 5 bases from V and 5 bases from J, with 6 bases between. CDR3 amino acids: CASSQGTEAFF. CDR3 nucleotide sequence: TGTGCCAGCAGTCAGGGGACTGAAGCTTTCTTT.

This chain connects TRBV6-5 to TRBJ2-1, with TRBD1 matching 9 bases. The germline V gene encodes CDR1 MNHEY and CDR2 SVGAGI. The V segment lost 10 bases and the J segment 2 bases; nucleotides outside the gene matches: 6. The CDR3 is made up of 14 amino acids. The CDR3 DNA reads TGTGCCATTAGGGGGACAGGGCCCTACAATGAGCAGTTCTTC. Translating gives CAIRGTGPYNEQFF.

The V gene is TRBV27, the J gene TRBJ1-1; D not certain. V shed 8 bases and J shed 5 bases, with 15 bases lying between them. CDR1 and CDR2 (germline): MNHEY, SMNVEV (reference sequence). The CDR3 length is 13 residues. The CDR3: CASVPASRTEAFF. DNA for the CDR3: TGTGCCAGCGTGCCGGCCTCGAGGACTGAAGCTTTCTTT.

The V call is TRBV4-3, the J call TRBJ1-3, with no clear D. The V end was cut by 1 base, the J end by 1 base, with 8 bases between. The germline CDR1 and CDR2 sequences are LGHNA and YSLEER. This CDR3 is built from 15 residues. This CDR3 reads CASSQGSMSGNTIYF. In nucleotides, the CDR3 is TGCGCCAGCAGCCAAGGTTCTATGTCTGGAAACACCATATATTTT.

The chain links TRBV13 to TRBJ2-7; weak D call: TRBD1 (6 bases). V gave up 6 bases and J gave up 1 base, with 16 bases separating them. The length of the CDR3 is 15 residues. Per germline, CDR1 PRHDT and CDR2 FYEKMQ (reference sequence). The CDR3 nucleotides read TGTGCCAGCAGTTTTACGGAAACAGGGTCCTACGAGCAGTACTTC. Amino acids: CASSFTETGSYEQYF.

V usage is TRBV5-6 and J usage is TRBJ2-7; TRBD1 agrees at 11 bases. Trimming took 3 bases from V and 0 from J; bases not matched to a gene: 11. CDR1 is SGHDT and CDR2 is YYEEEE in the germline V gene. The length of the CDR3 is 18 residues. The CDR3 loop is CASSSDGTGGPISYEQYF. The CDR3, as DNA: TGTGCCAGCAGCTCAGACGGGACAGGGGGACCCATCTCCTACGAGCAGTACTTC.

The chain has TRBV18 and TRBJ2-7; D remains ambiguous. The V gene's germline CDR1 is KGHSH and CDR2 LQKENI. V shed 2 bases and J shed 0 bases, with 11 bases lying between them. The CDR3 sequence is 15 residues long. The CDR3 loop reads CASSPNPGLSYEQYF. Here the CDR3 DNA reads TGTGCCAGCTCACCAAACCCGGGCCTCTCCTACGAGCAGTACTTC.

The chain employs TRBV19 and TRBJ2-7; perhaps D is TRBD1 or TRBD2 (5 bases each). The ends were cut back, 5 bases at V and 0 bases at J, with 11 bases in the middle. The CDR3 length is 14 residues. Per the germline V gene, CDR1 is LNHDA and CDR2 is SQIVND (reference sequence). The CDR3 DNA reads as TGTGCCAGTAGTGGGACGGTGACCTCCTACGAGCAGTACTTC. This gives the protein CASSGTVTSYEQYF. The full variable domain, in which reference TRBV19 and TRBJ2-7 provide the parts outside the CDR3, is DGGITQSPKYLFRKEGQNVTLSCEQNLNHDAMYWYRQDPGQGLRLIYYSQIVNDFQKGDIAEGYSVSREKKESFPLTVTSAQKNPTAFYLCASSGTVTSYEQYFGPGTRLTVT.

This chain uses TRBV18 with TRBJ1-4; weak D call: TRBD1 (5 bases). The germline gives CDR1 KGHSH, CDR2 LQKENI. Trimming pared 5 bases from V and 0 bases from J, leaving 13 bases between. This CDR3 has 16 amino acids. CDR3 in DNA: TGTGCCAGCTCAGTGACAGAGATGGCAACTAATGAAAAACTGTTTTTT. Encoded protein: CASSVTEMATNEKLFF.

In this sample, this clone turned up many times. This sequence joins TRBV7-3 and TRBJ2-3; 8 nucleotides agree with TRBD1. CDR1 SGHTA and CDR2 FQGTGA come from the germline V gene. The CDR3 covers 16 residues. V shed 4 bases, J shed 2 bases, and the junction held 8 bases outside the gene matches. The CDR3 DNA is TGTGCCAGCAGCTCCCCGGGACAGGAGCACACAGATACGCAGTATTTT. It specifies CASSSPGQEHTDTQYF.

V is TRBV30 and J is TRBJ2-7; D might be TRBD1 or TRBD2, each matching 6 bases. The germline V gene encodes CDR1 GTSNPN and CDR2 SVGIG (reference sequence). The V gene lost 0 bases and the J gene lost 3 bases, with 12 bases spanning the gap. The CDR3 loop spans 14 amino acids. The CDR3 reads CAWSVVGGGYEQYF. CDR3 nucleotide sequence: TGTGCCTGGAGTGTTGTGGGGGGCGGCTACGAGCAGTACTTC. The whole variable domain, remainder taken from reference TRBV30 and TRBJ2-7, is SQTIHQWPATLVQPVGSPLSLECTVEGTSNPNLYWYRQAAGRGLQLLFYSVGIGQISSEVPQNLSASRPQDRQFILSSKKLLLSDSGFYLCAWSVVGGGYEQYFGPGTRLTVT.

This chain joins TRBV15 and TRBJ1-5, with unresolved D. The CDR3 spans 15 residues. V lost 0 bases, J lost 4 bases, and 10 bases lay in between. The V gene's germline CDR1 is LNHNV and CDR2 YYDKDF (reference sequence). CDR3 DNA: TGTGCCACCAGCAGAGATAAGGGAACAAATCAGCCCCAGCATTTT. It specifies CATSRDKGTNQPQHF.

The CDR3 DNA reads as TGTGCCAGTCGCCGGGACCCCGATGAAGCTGGCTACACCTTC. This sequence encodes CASRRDPDEAGYTF. J is TRBJ1-2 and V is TRBV19; tentatively, D is TRBD1 (5 bases). V lost 8 bases and J 7 bases, leaving 20 bases between the germline ends. This CDR3 comprises 14 residues. CDR1 is LNHDA, CDR2 SQIVND, per germline (reference sequence). The full variable domain, in which reference TRBV19 and TRBJ1-2 provide the parts outside the CDR3, is DGGITQSPKYLFRKEGQNVTLSCEQNLNHDAMYWYRQDPGQGLRLIYYSQIVNDFQKGDIAEGYSVSREKKESFPLTVTSAQKNPTAFYLCASRRDPDEAGYTFGSGTRLTVV.

The genes are TRBV6-5 and TRBJ2-7, with 7 bases lining up with TRBD2. This CDR3 is 14 amino acids long. V lost 8 bases and J lost 5; bases outside the gene matches: 12. Per the germline V gene, CDR1 is MNHEY and CDR2 is SVGAGI. The CDR3 DNA reads as TGTGCCAGCGCCCACTCGCGGGAGTTAAACGAGCAGTACGTC. The encoded protein is CASAHSRELNEQYV.

The chain employs TRBV4-2 and TRBJ2-1, with a possible D match to TRBD2 (5 bases). The CDR3 length is 16 residues. In germline, CDR1 is LGHNA, CDR2 YNFKEQ. V lost 6 bases and J lost 0, with 15 bases in between. The CDR3 loop reads CASSVTRRSSYNEQFF. In DNA, the CDR3 is TGTGCCAGCAGTGTGACCCGGAGGAGCTCCTACAATGAGCAGTTCTTC.

The chain combines TRBV9 with TRBJ1-1; D not certain. The germline gives CDR1 SGDLS, CDR2 YYNGEE. This CDR3 is built from 15 residues. Trimming removed 10 bases at V and 0 bases at J, with 19 bases between. The CDR3 DNA follows: TGTGCCTCATCCCCCTCCGGGCGGGTGAACACTGAAGCTTTCTTT. This translates into CASSPSGRVNTEAFF.

This clone was seen more than once but under ten times. The gene calls are TRBV7-9 and TRBJ1-1, with a possible D match to TRBD1 (5 bases). Germline-derived CDR1 and CDR2 are SEHNR and FQNEAQ (reference sequence). Trimming stripped 1 base from V and 1 base from J, with 10 bases between. This CDR3 region has 15 residues. The chain's CDR3 is CASSLGGLQNTEAFF. The CDR3 coding sequence is TGTGCCAGCAGCTTAGGGGGACTACAGAACACTGAAGCTTTCTTT.

V gene TRBV27 combines with J gene TRBJ1-3; TRBD1 agrees at 8 bases. With 6 bases clipped from V and 9 bases from J, the junction kept 16 bases outside the gene matches. This CDR3 comprises 16 residues. CDR1 is MNHEY and CDR2 is SMNVEV in the germline V gene (reference sequence). The CDR3 DNA sequence: TGTGCCAGCAGGCCACAGGGGGATGTCTCTGGATCCACCATATATTTT. Residues: CASRPQGDVSGSTIYF.

This clone was recorded once. The chain uses TRBV30 and TRBJ2-1; D is ambiguous. The CDR3 contains 13 residues. From germline, CDR1 is GTSNPN and CDR2 SVGIG (reference sequence). V was trimmed by 3 bases and J by 6 bases, leaving 12 bases between them. The chain's CDR3 is CAWSQSASNEQFF. CDR3 DNA sequence: TGTGCCTGGAGCCAAAGCGCGTCCAATGAGCAGTTCTTC.

This chain uses TRBV11-3 with TRBJ2-5; 9 positions agree with TRBD1. In germline, CDR1 is SGHNT, CDR2 YENEEA. V dropped 5 bases and J dropped 3; count of bases not matched to a gene: 7. This CDR3 contains 15 residues. The CDR3 sequence is CASSPGQGQKETQYF. In DNA, the CDR3 is TGTGCCAGCAGCCCTGGACAGGGGCAAAAAGAGACCCAGTACTTC.